This T cell receptor (beta chain) was captured by sequencing in a study of T cell changes during pregnancy in multiple sclerosis. In its sample, this clone was seen once. The table came from immunoSEQ multiplex PCR; TCRdb's copy has only in-frame clones and leaves some out. The table includes over 45,000 clones, just over 90% detected once. This CDR3 comprises 15 residues. Germline V lookup: CDR1 MNHNS, CDR2 SASEGT. V was clipped by 4 bases and J by 0 bases, with 10 bases between them. The receptor was derived from a female donor in good health, enrolled as a control in a pregnancy study. The rearrangement joins TRBV6-1 to TRBJ2-1, with TRBD2 as a possible D gene (5 bases). Here the sequenced sample was peripheral blood, taken in the first trimester of pregnancy. CDR3 residues: CASSGTRNSYNEQFF. The CDR3 DNA follows: TGTGCCAGCAGTGGAACTAGAAACTCCTACAATGAGCAGTTCTTC.